This T cell receptor (beta chain) came from a study of lymphopenia after photon versus proton radiotherapy. General study results and limits: Proton therapy kept repertoires fairly stable, unlike photons, which gained effector/memory cells. A bigger post-nadir fall in TCR diversity correlated inversely with survival time in deceased patients.

Assay: immunoSEQ multiplex PCR; the TCRdb copy retains only in-frame clones and omits some. The sample carries roughly 76,000 clones, around 92% recorded once. V shed 3 bases and J 4 bases; nucleotides not matched to a gene: 5. Germline V gene data show CDR1 as SEHNR and CDR2 as FQNEAQ (reference sequence). There are 15 residues in the CDR3. Details on this clone: Antigen specificity is unknown.

Sequenced material: peripheral blood, taken from a patient treated with photon-based radiotherapy. This chain joins TRBV7-9 and TRBJ2-2; 7 bases align to TRBD2. This sequence was found in a woman in her thirties or forties with cholangiocarcinoma. The CDR3 reads CASSLRELSTGELFF. CDR3 bases: TGTGCCAGCAGCTTGCGGGAGTTAAGCACCGGGGAGCTGTTTTTT.